The TCR beta chain under discussion was sequenced for a study of cytomegalovirus exposure and HLA in healthy donors. Use of 60 Vbeta and 13 Jbeta primers characterized the PCR. Only in-frame clones appear in the TCRdb table, and some are missing; sequencing was by immunoSEQ multiplex PCR. There are 150,000 to 200,000 clones in the sample; less than 90% occur only once, and 0.2% to 0.3% lies in the top ten. V was cut by 1 base and J by 4 bases, with 16 bases left in between. Germline assignment: CDR1 SEHNR and CDR2 FQNEAQ (reference sequence). The CDR3 sequence is 16 residues long. The sequence was collected from a girl under three years old in good health and CMV-seronegative. The chain carries TRBV7-9 and TRBJ1-1; the D gene is possibly TRBD1 (6 bases). The material sequenced was PBMCs. The CDR3 protein is CASSLGGYRVSTEAFF. Here the CDR3 DNA reads TGTGCCAGCAGCTTAGGTGGATACAGGGTCAGCACTGAAGCTTTCTTT.